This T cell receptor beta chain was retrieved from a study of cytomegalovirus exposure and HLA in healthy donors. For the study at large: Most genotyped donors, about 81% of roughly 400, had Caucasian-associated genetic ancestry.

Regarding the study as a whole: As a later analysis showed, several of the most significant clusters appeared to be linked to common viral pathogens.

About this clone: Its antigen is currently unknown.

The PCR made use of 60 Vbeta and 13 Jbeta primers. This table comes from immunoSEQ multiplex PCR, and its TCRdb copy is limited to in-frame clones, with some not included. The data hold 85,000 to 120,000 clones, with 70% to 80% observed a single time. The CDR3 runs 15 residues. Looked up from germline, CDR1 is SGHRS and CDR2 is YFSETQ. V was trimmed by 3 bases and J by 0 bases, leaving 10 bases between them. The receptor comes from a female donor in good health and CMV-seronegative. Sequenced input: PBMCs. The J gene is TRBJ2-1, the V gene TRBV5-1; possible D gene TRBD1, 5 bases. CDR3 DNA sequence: TGCGCCAGCAGCTCTGGACAAGACTCCTACAATGAGCAGTTCTTC. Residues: CASSSGQDSYNEQFF.